This T cell receptor (beta chain) derives from a study of blood T cell repertoires in COVID-19. About the research overall: Donors in the United States, Italy and Spain gave samples during acute or convalescent COVID-19. T cells, B-cell-depleted T cells, or PBMCs supplied cDNA or gDNA.

This CDR3 contains 13 residues. V gave up 0 bases and J gave up 3 bases, with 6 bases separating them. Per germline, CDR1 MNHEY and CDR2 SVGAGI. As originally analysed: Quantification of nucleated cells was approximated via reference gene primer amplification. Generated by immunoSEQ multiplex PCR, the TCRdb table keeps only in-frame clones and is missing some. V, J and clone size are those of that table, while D and trimming were read from the DNA. The table lists hundreds of thousands of clones, 85% to 90% of them singletons, with almost 4.5% in the top ten. Sequencing was performed on peripheral blood. The chain combines TRBV6-5 with TRBJ2-7; perhaps TRBD1 as D (6 bases). The clonotype originates from a man aged 50 to 59 with acute or convalescent COVID-19. The CDR3 DNA sequence: TGTGCCAGCAGTTACTCACAGGGCTACGAGCAGTACTTC. Amino acid sequence: CASSYSQGYEQYF.